Listed below are T cell receptor beta chains from one sample, sequenced in a study of T cells in Graves' hyperthyroidism and ophthalmopathy. TCRdb reprocessed the multiplex PCR reads via MiXCR and lists one record per CDR3 protein. In the table there are about 610,000 distinct CDR3 sequences, roughly 14% of which are singletons. Sequencing was carried out using blood. These receptors were obtained from a woman between 35 and 50 years old with Graves' ophthalmopathy. Both conserved end residues are part of each CDR3. The D gene is left open where the match is weak. The size of a clone is reported for some rows only, either as once, few or many, or as a class for expanded clones.

CDR3: CASRGTSGATDLGELFF; DNA: TGTGCCAGTAGGGGGACTAGCGGGGCCACCGACCTAGGGGAGCTGTTTTTT; size: .; D: TRBD2; length: 17; J: TRBJ2-2; V: TRBV19
CDR3: CASSLDWPSIYEQYF; DNA: TGCGCCAGCAGCTTGGATTGGCCCTCCATCTACGAGCAGTACTTC; size: many; D: .; length: 15; J: TRBJ2-7; V: TRBV5-1
CDR3: CASSLGRGETQYF; DNA: TGTGCCAGCAGCTTAGGGCGCGGGGAGACCCAGTACTTC; size: many; D: .; length: 13; J: TRBJ2-5; V: TRBV7-2
CDR3: CASSPSGTGVYEQYF; DNA: TGTGCCAGCAGCCCCTCCGGGACAGGGGTCTACGAGCAGTACTTC; size: many; D: TRBD1; length: 15; J: TRBJ2-7; V: TRBV27
CDR3: CASRPTDFYGYTF; DNA: TGTGCCAGCAGGCCGACGGATTTTTATGGCTACACCTTC; size: many; D: .; length: 13; J: TRBJ1-2; V: TRBV12-3/TRBV12-4
CDR3: CAISESGAPEQYF; DNA: TGTGCCATCAGTGAGTCCGGGGCCCCCGAGCAGTACTTC; size: few; D: .; length: 13; J: TRBJ2-7; V: TRBV10-3
CDR3: CAVGTKVSLRREQYF; DNA: TGTGCAGTAGGGACTAAGGTCTCTCTACGTCGCGAGCAGTACTTC; size: .; D: TRBD2; length: 15; J: TRBJ2-7; V: TRBV28
CDR3: CASSRWVQETQYF; DNA: TGCGCCAGCTCTCGGTGGGTGCAAGAGACCCAGTACTTC; size: .; D: .; length: 13; J: TRBJ2-5; V: TRBV5-1
CDR3: CASKVAGLSTEAFF; DNA: TGTGCCAGCAAGGTAGCAGGGTTGAGCACTGAAGCTTTCTTT; size: many; D: .; length: 14; J: TRBJ1-1; V: TRBV6-2/TRBV6-3
CDR3: CASSTGTYYGQYF; DNA: TGTGCCAGTAGTACGGGGACTTACTACGGGCAGTACTTC; size: .; D: .; length: 13; J: TRBJ2-7; V: TRBV19
CDR3: CASSLETYGYTF; DNA: TGTGCCAGCAGCTTAGAAACATATGGCTACACCTTC; size: many; D: .; length: 12; J: TRBJ1-2; V: TRBV11-2
CDR3: CASSFTDREDYGYTF; DNA: TGTGCCAGCAGTTTCACCGACAGGGAGGACTATGGCTACACCTTC; size: many; D: TRBD1; length: 15; J: TRBJ1-2; V: TRBV12-3/TRBV12-4
CDR3: CASSLYRELPGGYTF; DNA: TGTGCCAGCAGCTTATATCGGGAGCTCCCAGGTGGCTACACCTTC; size: .; D: .; length: 15; J: TRBJ1-2; V: TRBV7-9
CDR3: CASSHLTGDTEAFF; DNA: TGTGCCAGCAGCCACTTAACAGGGGACACTGAAGCTTTCTTT; size: many; D: TRBD1; length: 14; J: TRBJ1-1; V: TRBV3-1
CDR3: CSARDSGQGGFNGQYF; DNA: TGCAGTGCTAGAGATTCCGGACAGGGGGGCTTTAATGGGCAGTACTTC; size: many; D: TRBD1; length: 16; J: TRBJ2-7; V: TRBV20-1
CDR3: CASSEALWASGKRDEQFF; DNA: TGTGCCAGCAGTGAAGCGCTTTGGGCTAGCGGGAAGAGGGATGAGCAGTTCTTC; size: .; D: TRBD2; length: 18; J: TRBJ2-1; V: TRBV2
CDR3: CASRRLRSETQYF; DNA: TGTGCCAGCAGGAGACTCCGCTCGGAGACCCAGTACTTC; size: .; D: .; length: 13; J: TRBJ2-5; V: TRBV6-1
CDR3: CASSLVGTVNTEAFF; DNA: TGTGCCAGCAGCTTAGTGGGGACAGTGAACACTGAAGCTTTCTTT; size: .; D: TRBD1; length: 15; J: TRBJ1-1; V: TRBV7-8
CDR3: CASSTQAGGQETQYF; DNA: TGTGCCAGCAGCACCCAAGCGGGAGGTCAAGAGACCCAGTACTTC; size: .; D: TRBD2; length: 15; J: TRBJ2-5; V: TRBV11-2
CDR3: CASSLKGGDSGRLYEQYF; DNA: TGTGCCAGCAGCCTCAAGGGAGGGGACAGCGGGAGGCTCTACGAGCAGTACTTC; size: few; D: TRBD2; length: 18; J: TRBJ2-7; V: TRBV11-1
CDR3: CASSPDSGWETQYF; DNA: TGTGCCAGCAGTCCCGATAGCGGGTGGGAGACCCAGTACTTC; size: many; D: TRBD2; length: 14; J: TRBJ2-5; V: TRBV28
CDR3: CAIRDDGTSGLGQYF; DNA: TGTGCCATCAGGGACGACGGGACTAGCGGCTTGGGGCAGTACTTC; size: few; D: TRBD2; length: 15; J: TRBJ2-7; V: TRBV10-3
CDR3: CASSTTSGSAGEQYF; DNA: TGTGCCAGCAGCACCACTAGCGGGAGCGCTGGCGAGCAGTACTTC; size: many; D: TRBD2; length: 15; J: TRBJ2-7; V: TRBV6-2/TRBV6-3
CDR3: CSARDRLGQGDYGYTF; DNA: TGCAGTGCTAGAGATCGCCTTGGGCAGGGTGACTATGGCTACACCTTC; size: .; D: .; length: 16; J: TRBJ1-2; V: TRBV20-1
CDR3: CASTSRQGPNTEAFF; DNA: TGTGCCAGCACATCTCGACAGGGCCCGAACACTGAAGCTTTCTTT; size: many; D: TRBD1; length: 15; J: TRBJ1-1; V: TRBV28
CDR3: CASSWVTGNHEQYF; DNA: TGTGCCAGCAGTTGGGTTACAGGGAACCACGAGCAGTACTTC; size: many; D: .; length: 14; J: TRBJ2-7; V: TRBV12-3/TRBV12-4
CDR3: CASSFRGPGANALTF; DNA: TGTGCCAGCAGTTTCAGGGGGCCAGGGGCCAACGCCCTGACTTTC; size: many; D: TRBD1; length: 15; J: TRBJ2-6; V: TRBV27
CDR3: CASRDDGTAYEQYF; DNA: TGTGCCAGCAGAGATGACGGGACAGCCTACGAGCAGTACTTC; size: many; D: TRBD1; length: 14; J: TRBJ2-7; V: TRBV2
CDR3: CATSKQGTGELFF; DNA: TGTGCCACCAGCAAGCAGGGAACCGGGGAGCTGTTTTTT; size: many; D: .; length: 13; J: TRBJ2-2; V: TRBV24-1
CDR3: CASSSLETQYF; DNA: TGTGCCAGCAGTTCGCTAGAGACCCAGTACTTC; size: many; D: .; length: 11; J: TRBJ2-5; V: TRBV12-3/TRBV12-4
CDR3: CASSFEGRAYEQYF; DNA: TGTGCCAGCAGCTTTGAGGGCCGAGCCTACGAGCAGTACTTC; size: many; D: .; length: 14; J: TRBJ2-7; V: TRBV5-8
CDR3: CSARSRTSGRLVGPEQYF; DNA: TGCAGTGCTAGATCCCGGACTAGCGGGAGGCTCGTGGGTCCCGAGCAGTACTTC; size: .; D: TRBD2; length: 18; J: TRBJ2-7; V: TRBV20-1
CDR3: CASGFGRGVTGELFF; DNA: TGTGCTAGTGGTTTTGGGCGGGGCGTCACCGGGGAGCTGTTTTTT; size: many; D: .; length: 15; J: TRBJ2-2; V: TRBV12-5
CDR3: CASSLQPGLRGEQYF; DNA: TGCGCCAGCAGCTTGCAACCTGGCCTCCGGGGCGAGCAGTACTTC; size: .; D: .; length: 15; J: TRBJ2-7; V: TRBV5-1
CDR3: CASSSSGTRSYEQYF; DNA: TGTGCCAGCTCATCTTCCGGGACTCGATCCTACGAGCAGTACTTC; size: .; D: .; length: 15; J: TRBJ2-7; V: TRBV18
CDR3: CASSLNSGRSGEQYF; DNA: TGTGCCAGCAGCTTAAATAGCGGGAGATCTGGCGAGCAGTACTTC; size: many; D: TRBD2; length: 15; J: TRBJ2-7; V: TRBV7-2
CDR3: CASSLRDRDTEQYF; DNA: TGTGCCAGCAGCCTTCGGGACAGGGACACCGAGCAGTACTTC; size: many; D: TRBD1; length: 14; J: TRBJ2-7; V: TRBV7-2
CDR3: CASSQAPGLAFHEQYF; DNA: TGCGCCAGCAGCCAGGCCCCGGGACTAGCTTTCCACGAGCAGTACTTC; size: few; D: TRBD2; length: 16; J: TRBJ2-7; V: TRBV4-1
CDR3: CAWSTGGTYEQYF; DNA: TGTGCCTGGAGTACAGGGGGCACCTACGAGCAGTACTTC; size: many; D: TRBD1; length: 13; J: TRBJ2-7; V: TRBV30
CDR3: CASSLQGGRSNQPQHF; DNA: TGTGCCAGCAGTTTACAAGGGGGCAGGAGCAATCAGCCCCAGCATTTT; size: .; D: TRBD1; length: 16; J: TRBJ1-5; V: TRBV12-3/TRBV12-4
CDR3: CASTPGDQPQHF; DNA: TGTGCCAGCACCCCAGGGGATCAGCCCCAGCATTTT; size: many; D: .; length: 12; J: TRBJ1-5; V: TRBV7-2
CDR3: CASSLSSLGTGDAFF; DNA: TGTGCCAGCAGTTTATCTTCCCTCGGGACAGGGGACGCTTTCTTT; size: many; D: TRBD1; length: 15; J: TRBJ1-1; V: TRBV12-3/TRBV12-4
CDR3: CASSPTGSGYTF; DNA: TGTGCCAGCAGTCCCACGGGATCTGGCTACACCTTC; size: many; D: .; length: 12; J: TRBJ1-2; V: TRBV27
CDR3: CASSFLQSGNTEAFF; DNA: TGTGCCAGCAGCTTCCTACAGAGTGGAAACACTGAAGCTTTCTTT; size: few; D: .; length: 15; J: TRBJ1-1; V: TRBV5-6
CDR3: CASKLQTGIYEQYF; DNA: TGTGCCAGCAAACTACAGACAGGGATCTACGAGCAGTACTTC; size: many; D: TRBD1; length: 14; J: TRBJ2-7; V: TRBV6-2/TRBV6-3
CDR3: CASSPLADEQYF; DNA: TGTGCCAGCAGTCCCCTAGCAGACGAGCAGTACTTC; size: many; D: .; length: 12; J: TRBJ2-7; V: TRBV2
CDR3: CASSLLSEQYF; DNA: TGTGCCAGCAGTTTACTCTCCGAGCAGTACTTC; size: many; D: .; length: 11; J: TRBJ2-7; V: TRBV28